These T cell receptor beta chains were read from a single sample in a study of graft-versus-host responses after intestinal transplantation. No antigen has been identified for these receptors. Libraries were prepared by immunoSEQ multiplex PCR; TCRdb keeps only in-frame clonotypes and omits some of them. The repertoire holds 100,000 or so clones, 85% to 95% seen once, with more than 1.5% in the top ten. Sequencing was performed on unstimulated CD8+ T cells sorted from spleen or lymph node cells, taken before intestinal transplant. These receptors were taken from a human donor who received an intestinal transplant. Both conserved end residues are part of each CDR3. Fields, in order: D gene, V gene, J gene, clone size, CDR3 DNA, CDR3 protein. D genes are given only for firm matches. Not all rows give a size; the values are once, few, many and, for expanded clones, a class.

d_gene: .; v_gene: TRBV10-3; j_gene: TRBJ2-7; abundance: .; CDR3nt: TGTGCCATCAGTGAGGGGGCCAACGAGCAGTACTTC; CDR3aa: CAISEGANEQYF
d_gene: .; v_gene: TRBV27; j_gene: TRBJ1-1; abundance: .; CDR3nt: TGTGCCAGCAGTTCACTCAATACGGTGGCTTTCTTT; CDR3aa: CASSSLNTVAFF
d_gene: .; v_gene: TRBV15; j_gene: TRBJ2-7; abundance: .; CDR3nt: TGTGCCACCAGCAGTCGGGCGGGCGTCGAGCAGTACTTC; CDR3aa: CATSSRAGVEQYF
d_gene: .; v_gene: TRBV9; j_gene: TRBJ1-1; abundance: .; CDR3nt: TGTGCCAGCAGCGTAGCTGTGACACCGAACACTGAAGCTTTCTTT; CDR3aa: CASSVAVTPNTEAFF
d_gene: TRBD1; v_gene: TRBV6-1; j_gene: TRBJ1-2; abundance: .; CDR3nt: TGTGCCAGCAGGGCGGAACAGGGGGCTACCTATGGCTACACCTTC; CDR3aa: CASRAEQGATYGYTF
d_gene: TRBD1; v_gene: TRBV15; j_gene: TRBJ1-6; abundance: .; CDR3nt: TGTGCCACCAGCAGAGGGGAAGCAGGGGGGCCTTATAATTCACCCCTCCACTTT; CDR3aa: CATSRGEAGGPYNSPLHF
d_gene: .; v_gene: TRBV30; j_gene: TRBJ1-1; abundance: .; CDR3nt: TGTGCCTGGAGCGACCTTGGGGGGGACACTGAAGCTTTCTTT; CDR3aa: CAWSDLGGDTEAFF
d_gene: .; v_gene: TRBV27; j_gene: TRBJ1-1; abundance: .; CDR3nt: TGTGCCAGCAGTTTATTCATGGCCAACACTGAAGCTTTCTTT; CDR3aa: CASSLFMANTEAFF
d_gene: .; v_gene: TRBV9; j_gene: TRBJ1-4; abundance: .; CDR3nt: TGTGCCAGCAGCGCTACCGGGTCCAGTAATGAAAAACTGTTTTTT; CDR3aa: CASSATGSSNEKLFF
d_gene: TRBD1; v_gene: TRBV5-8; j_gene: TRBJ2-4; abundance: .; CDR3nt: TGTGCCAGCAGCCAGGACAGGTGGGGTGGGGACATTCAGTACTTC; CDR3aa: CASSQDRWGGDIQYF
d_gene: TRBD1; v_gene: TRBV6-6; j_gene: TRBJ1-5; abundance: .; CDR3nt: TGTGCCAGCAGTCGGACAGGGAATCAGCCCCAGCATTTT; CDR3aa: CASSRTGNQPQHF
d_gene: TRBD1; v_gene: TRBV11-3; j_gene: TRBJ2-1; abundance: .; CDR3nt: TGTGCCAGCAGCTTAGTTAGCGCAGACAGGGGGTATCGGGATGAGCAGTTCTTC; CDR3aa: CASSLVSADRGYRDEQFF
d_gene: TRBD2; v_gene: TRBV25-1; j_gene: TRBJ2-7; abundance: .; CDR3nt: TGTGCCAGCAGTGAAGGGACTAGCGGGGGGGCATACGAGCAGTACTTC; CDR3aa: CASSEGTSGGAYEQYF
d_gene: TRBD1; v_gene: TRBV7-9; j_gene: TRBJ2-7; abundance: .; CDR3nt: TGTGCCAGCGACCTGGAGGGGACAGGGAACGAGCAGTACTTC; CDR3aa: CASDLEGTGNEQYF
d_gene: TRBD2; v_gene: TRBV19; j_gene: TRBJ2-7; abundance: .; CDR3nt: TGTGCCAGTAGCTACGGGGGGACCCAGTACGAGCAGTACTTC; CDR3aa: CASSYGGTQYEQYF
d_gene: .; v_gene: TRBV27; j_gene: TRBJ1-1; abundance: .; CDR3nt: TGTGCCAGCCTATTATATGGGGGGGGGCGCGTTGTCGACACTGAAGCTTTCTTT; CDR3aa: CASLLYGGGRVVDTEAFF
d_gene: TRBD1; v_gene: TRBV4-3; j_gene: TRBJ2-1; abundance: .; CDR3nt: TGCGCCAGCAGCCAAGATATCGGACAGGGATGGAATGAGCAGTTCTTC; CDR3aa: CASSQDIGQGWNEQFF
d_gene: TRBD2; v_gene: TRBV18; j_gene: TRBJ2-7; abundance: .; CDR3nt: TGTGCCAGCTCACCCCGGGGGGGACCCCTCTCCTACGAGCAGTACTTC; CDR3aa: CASSPRGGPLSYEQYF
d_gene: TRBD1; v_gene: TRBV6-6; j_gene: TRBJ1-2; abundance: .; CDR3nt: TGTGCCAGCAGTTCCGATGGACAGGGCTACTATGGCTACACCTTC; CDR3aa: CASSSDGQGYYGYTF
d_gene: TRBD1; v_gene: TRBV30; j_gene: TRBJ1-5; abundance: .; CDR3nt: TGTGCCTGGAGTATTAAAGGGGGCAGAGAGCCTCAGCATTTT; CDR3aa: CAWSIKGGREPQHF
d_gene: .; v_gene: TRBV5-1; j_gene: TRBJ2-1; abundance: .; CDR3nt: TGCGCCAGCAGCTTGGGCCCTGCCGGGGGCTCCTACAATGAGCAGTTCTTC; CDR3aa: CASSLGPAGGSYNEQFF
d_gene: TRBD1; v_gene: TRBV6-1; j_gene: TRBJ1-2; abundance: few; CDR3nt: TGTGCCAGCAGTGAATCTGGTACAGGGGGCCGCTACACCTTC; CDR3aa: CASSESGTGGRYTF
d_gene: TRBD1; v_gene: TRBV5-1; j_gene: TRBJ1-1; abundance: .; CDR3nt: TGCGCCAGCAGCTTGGGGGGACAGGGGTGGACTGAAGCTTTCTTT; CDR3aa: CASSLGGQGWTEAFF
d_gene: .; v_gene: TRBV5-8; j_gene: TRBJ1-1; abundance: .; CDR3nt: TGTGCCAGCAGTTGGGGACTGGGTTTCAGCACTGAAGCTTTCTTT; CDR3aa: CASSWGLGFSTEAFF
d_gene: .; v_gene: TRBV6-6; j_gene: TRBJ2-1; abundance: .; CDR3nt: TGTGCCAGCAGTTACTCTGCCGGCGGTGAGCAGTTCTTC; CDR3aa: CASSYSAGGEQFF
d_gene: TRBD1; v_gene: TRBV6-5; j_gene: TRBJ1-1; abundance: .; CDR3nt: TGTGCCAGCAGTCCCAGACAGGGGGCGGAGGCTTTCTTT; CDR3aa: CASSPRQGAEAFF
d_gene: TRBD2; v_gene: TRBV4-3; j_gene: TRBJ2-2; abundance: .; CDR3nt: TGCGCCAGCAGCCAAGATGAGCGGGGGGATATGTTAGGGGAGCTGTTTTTT; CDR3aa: CASSQDERGDMLGELFF
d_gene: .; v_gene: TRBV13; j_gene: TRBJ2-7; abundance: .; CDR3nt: TGTGCCAGCAGCTCCCGAGGTATAAACTACGAGCAGTACTTC; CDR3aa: CASSSRGINYEQYF
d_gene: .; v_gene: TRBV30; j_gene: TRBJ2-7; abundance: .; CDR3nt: TGTGCCTGGAGTGCGGGGAACTCCTACGAGCAGTACTTC; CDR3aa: CAWSAGNSYEQYF
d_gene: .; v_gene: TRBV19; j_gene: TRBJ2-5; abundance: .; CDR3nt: TGTGCCAGTAGTATCGCGGGGGCGAAAGAGACCCAGTACTTC; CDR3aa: CASSIAGAKETQYF
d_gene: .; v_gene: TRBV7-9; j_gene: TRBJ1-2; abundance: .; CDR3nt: TGTGCCAGCAGCCCCACGGAGGGGCCGTACTCCTATGGCTACACCTTC; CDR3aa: CASSPTEGPYSYGYTF
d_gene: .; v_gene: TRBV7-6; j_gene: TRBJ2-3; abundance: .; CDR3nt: TGTGCCAGCAGCTTTTCCCCTACAGATACGCAGTATTTT; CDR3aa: CASSFSPTDTQYF
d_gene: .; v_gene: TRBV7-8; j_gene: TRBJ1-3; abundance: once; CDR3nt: TGTGCCAGCAGCTCACGAGCGGCTGGAAACACCATATATTTT; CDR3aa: CASSSRAAGNTIYF